This T cell receptor beta chain originates from a study of blood T cells in healthy people across ages. Study-level information: About one barcoded beta molecule per two T cells was the capture yield of template switching.

In the case of this clonotype: Antigen specificity is unknown.

A second PCR, run for roughly 7 to 12 cycles, used a sample-barcoded 5' primer plus a J-beta primer mix. A template-switch adaptor containing 12 random nucleotides labeled each cDNA molecule. TCRdb re-called the 5' RACE reads with MiXCR, one entry per CDR3 protein. The repertoire holds more than 1,000,000 distinct CDR3 sequences, with 20% to 25% as singletons. General study points: In the absence of known donor CMV status, changes in expanded clonotypes were possibly confounded.

This CDR3 is 15 amino acids long. V lost 5 bases and J 6 bases, leaving 16 bases between the germline ends. CDR1 is SGHDN and CDR2 is FVKESK in the germline V gene. The same data also went into a second study, on T cells of mothers and their children.

Source material: blood. The receptor was derived from a girl aged 2-15 years in good health. The genes are TRBV14 and TRBJ2-2, with a weak D call TRBD1 (6 bases). The CDR3 DNA reads TGTGCCAGCAGCGACCGGACAGAGGGTCCCGGGGAGCTGTTTTTT. Its protein is CASSDRTEGPGELFF.